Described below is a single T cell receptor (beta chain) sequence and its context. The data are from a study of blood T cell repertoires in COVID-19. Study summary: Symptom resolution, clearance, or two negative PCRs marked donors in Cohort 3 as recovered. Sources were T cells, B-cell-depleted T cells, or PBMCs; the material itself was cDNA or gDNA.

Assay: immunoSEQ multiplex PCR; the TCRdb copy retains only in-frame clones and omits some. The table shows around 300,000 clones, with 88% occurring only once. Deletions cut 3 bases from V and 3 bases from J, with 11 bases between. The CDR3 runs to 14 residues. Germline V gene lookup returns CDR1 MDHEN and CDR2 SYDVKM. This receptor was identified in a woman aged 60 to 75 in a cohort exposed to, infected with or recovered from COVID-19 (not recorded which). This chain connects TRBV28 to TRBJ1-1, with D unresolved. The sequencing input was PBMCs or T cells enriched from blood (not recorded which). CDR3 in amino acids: CASSFGRADTEAFF. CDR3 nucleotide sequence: TGTGCCAGCAGTTTTGGGAGGGCGGACACTGAAGCTTTCTTT.